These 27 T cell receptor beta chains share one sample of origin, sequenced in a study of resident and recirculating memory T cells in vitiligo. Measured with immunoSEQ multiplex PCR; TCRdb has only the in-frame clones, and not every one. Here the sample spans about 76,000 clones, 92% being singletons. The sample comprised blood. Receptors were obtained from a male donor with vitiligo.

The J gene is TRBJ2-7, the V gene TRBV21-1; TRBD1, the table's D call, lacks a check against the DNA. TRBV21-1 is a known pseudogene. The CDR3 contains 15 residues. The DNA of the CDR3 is TGTGCCACCACCCCGGAGGAGGACAGGGCCAACGAGCAGTACTTC. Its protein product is CATTPEEDRANEQYF.

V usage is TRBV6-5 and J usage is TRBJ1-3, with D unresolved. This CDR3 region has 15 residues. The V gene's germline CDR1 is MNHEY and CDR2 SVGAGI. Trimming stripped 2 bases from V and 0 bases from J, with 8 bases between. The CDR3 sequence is CASSYLPSSGNTIYF. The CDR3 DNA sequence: TGTGCCAGCAGTTACCTCCCGTCCTCTGGAAACACCATATATTTT.

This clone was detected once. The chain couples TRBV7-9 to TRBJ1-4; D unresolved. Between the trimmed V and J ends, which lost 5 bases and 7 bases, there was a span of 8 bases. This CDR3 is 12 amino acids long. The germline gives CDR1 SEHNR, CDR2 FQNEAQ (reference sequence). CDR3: CASSQDTEKLFF. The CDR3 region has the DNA TGTGCCAGCAGCCAAGACACTGAAAAACTGTTTTTT.

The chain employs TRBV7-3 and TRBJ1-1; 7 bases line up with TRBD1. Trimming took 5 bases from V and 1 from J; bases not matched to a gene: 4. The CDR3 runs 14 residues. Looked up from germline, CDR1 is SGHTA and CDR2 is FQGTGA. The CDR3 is CASSKTGPNTEAFF. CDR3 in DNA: TGTGCCAGCAGCAAGACAGGGCCGAACACTGAAGCTTTCTTT.

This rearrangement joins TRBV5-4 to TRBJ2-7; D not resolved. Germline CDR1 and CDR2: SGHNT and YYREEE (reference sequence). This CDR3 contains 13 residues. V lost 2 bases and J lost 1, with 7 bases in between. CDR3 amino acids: CASSFEPSYEQYF. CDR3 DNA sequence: TGTGCCAGCAGCTTCGAGCCTTCCTACGAGCAGTACTTC.

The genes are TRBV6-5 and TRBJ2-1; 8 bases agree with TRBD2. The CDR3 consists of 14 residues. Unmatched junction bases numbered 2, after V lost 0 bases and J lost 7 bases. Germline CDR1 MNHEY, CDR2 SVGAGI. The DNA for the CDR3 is TGTGCCAGCAGTTACTCATCTAGCGGGAATGAGCAGTTCTTC. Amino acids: CASSYSSSGNEQFF.

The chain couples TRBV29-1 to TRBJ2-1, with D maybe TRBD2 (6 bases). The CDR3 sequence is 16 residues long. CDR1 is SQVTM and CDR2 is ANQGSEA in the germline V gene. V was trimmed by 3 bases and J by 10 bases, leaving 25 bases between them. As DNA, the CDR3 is TGCAGCGTTGACGGGACTGAATCCCCTACCAGCGGGGAGCAGTTCTTC. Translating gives CSVDGTESPTSGEQFF.

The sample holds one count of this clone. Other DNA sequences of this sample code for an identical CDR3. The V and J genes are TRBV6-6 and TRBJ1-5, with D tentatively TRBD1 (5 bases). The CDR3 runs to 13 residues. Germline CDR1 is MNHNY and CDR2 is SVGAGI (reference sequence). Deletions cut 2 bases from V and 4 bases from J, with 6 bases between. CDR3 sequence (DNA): TGTGCCAGCAGTTACGGGGGGAATCAGCCCCAGCATTTT. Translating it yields CASSYGGNQPQHF.

The CDR3, as DNA: TGTGCCAGCAGTGAAGATGGAAGGGGGACGAACACCGGGGAGCTGTTTTTT. Protein product: CASSEDGRGTNTGELFF. J is TRBJ2-2 and V is TRBV6-1, with D perhaps TRBD1 (6 bases). The CDR3 runs 17 residues. The germline V and J ends were trimmed by 1 base and 0 bases, with 12 bases remaining between them. Germline V gives CDR1 MNHNS, CDR2 SASEGT.

The CDR3 is CASSPSGGLNQPQHF. CDR3 DNA: TGTGCCAGCAGCCCCTCGGGGGGCCTCAATCAGCCCCAGCATTTT. The chain combines TRBV6-5 with TRBJ1-5; D may be TRBD1 (6 bases). This CDR3 comprises 15 residues. Trimming left V 6 bases short and J 3 bases short, with 15 bases between. CDR1 is MNHEY, CDR2 SVGAGI, per germline.

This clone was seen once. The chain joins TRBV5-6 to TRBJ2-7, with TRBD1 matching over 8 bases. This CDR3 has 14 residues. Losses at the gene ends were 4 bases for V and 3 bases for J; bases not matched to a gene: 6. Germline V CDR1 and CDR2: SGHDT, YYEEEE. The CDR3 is CASSPWTGFYEQYF. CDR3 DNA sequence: TGTGCCAGCAGCCCTTGGACAGGGTTCTACGAGCAGTACTTC.

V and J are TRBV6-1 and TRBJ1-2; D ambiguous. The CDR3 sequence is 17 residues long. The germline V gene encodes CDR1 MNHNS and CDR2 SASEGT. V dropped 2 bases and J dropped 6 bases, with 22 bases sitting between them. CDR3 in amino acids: CASSEPMAPRGSHGYTF. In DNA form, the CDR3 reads TGTGCCAGCAGTGAACCCATGGCGCCCCGGGGATCGCATGGCTACACCTTC.

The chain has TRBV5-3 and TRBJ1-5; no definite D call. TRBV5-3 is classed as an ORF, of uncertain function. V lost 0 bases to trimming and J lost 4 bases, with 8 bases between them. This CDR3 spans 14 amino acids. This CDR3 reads CARSLVMRNQPQHF. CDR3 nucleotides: TGTGCCAGAAGCTTGGTAATGCGGAATCAGCCCCAGCATTTT.

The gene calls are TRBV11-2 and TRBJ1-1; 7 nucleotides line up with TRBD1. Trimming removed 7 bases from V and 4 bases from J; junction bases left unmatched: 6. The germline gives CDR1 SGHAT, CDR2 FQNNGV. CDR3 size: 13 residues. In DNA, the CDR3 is TGTGCCAGCATGAGGGCAGGGGGCACTGAAGCTTTCTTT. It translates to CASMRAGGTEAFF.

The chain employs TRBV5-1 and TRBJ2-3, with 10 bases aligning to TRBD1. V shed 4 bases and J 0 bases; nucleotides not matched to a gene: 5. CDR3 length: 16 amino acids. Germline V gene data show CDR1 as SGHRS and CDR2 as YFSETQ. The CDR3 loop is CASSRGQGSSTDTQYF. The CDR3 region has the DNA TGCGCCAGCAGCAGGGGACAGGGGTCAAGCACAGATACGCAGTATTTT.

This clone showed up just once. CDR3 sequence reads: CAISDYGGRSYNEQFF. CDR3 coding DNA: TGTGCCATCAGTGATTACGGGGGGCGGTCCTACAATGAGCAGTTCTTC. J is TRBJ2-1 and V is TRBV10-3; weak D call: TRBD2 (7 bases). V was clipped by 3 bases and J by 1 base, with 13 bases between them. Germline values: CDR1 ENHRY, CDR2 SYGVKD. CDR3 length equals 16 residues.

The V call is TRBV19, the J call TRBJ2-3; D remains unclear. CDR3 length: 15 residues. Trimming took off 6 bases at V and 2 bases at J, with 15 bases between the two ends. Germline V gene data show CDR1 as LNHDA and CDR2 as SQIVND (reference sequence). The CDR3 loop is CASSESALNTDTQYF. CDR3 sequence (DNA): TGTGCCAGTAGCGAGAGCGCGCTCAACACAGATACGCAGTATTTT.

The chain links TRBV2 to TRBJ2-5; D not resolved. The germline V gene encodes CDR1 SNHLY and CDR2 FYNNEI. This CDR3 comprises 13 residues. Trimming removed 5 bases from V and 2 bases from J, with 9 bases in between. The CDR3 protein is CASSLRMQETQYF. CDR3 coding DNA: TGTGCCAGCAGTCTTAGAATGCAAGAGACCCAGTACTTC.

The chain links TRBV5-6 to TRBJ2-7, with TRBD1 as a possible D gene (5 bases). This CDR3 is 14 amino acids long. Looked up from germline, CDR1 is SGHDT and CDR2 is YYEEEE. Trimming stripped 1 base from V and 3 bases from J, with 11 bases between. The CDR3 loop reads CASSLSGAVYEQYF. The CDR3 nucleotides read TGTGCCAGCAGCTTGTCTGGGGCCGTCTACGAGCAGTACTTC.

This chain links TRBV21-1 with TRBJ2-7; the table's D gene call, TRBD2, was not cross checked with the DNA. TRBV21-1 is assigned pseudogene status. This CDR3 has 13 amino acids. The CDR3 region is CASSKLPSYEQYF. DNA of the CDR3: TGTGCCAGCAGCAAACTCCCCTCCTACGAGCAGTACTTC.

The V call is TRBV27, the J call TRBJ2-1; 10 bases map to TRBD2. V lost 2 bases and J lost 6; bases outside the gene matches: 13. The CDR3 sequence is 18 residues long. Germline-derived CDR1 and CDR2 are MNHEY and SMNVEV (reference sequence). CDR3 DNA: TGTGCCAGCAGTTTAGCGCTCGCCAGCGGGAGGGCCGTCAATGAGCAGTTCTTC. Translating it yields CASSLALASGRAVNEQFF.

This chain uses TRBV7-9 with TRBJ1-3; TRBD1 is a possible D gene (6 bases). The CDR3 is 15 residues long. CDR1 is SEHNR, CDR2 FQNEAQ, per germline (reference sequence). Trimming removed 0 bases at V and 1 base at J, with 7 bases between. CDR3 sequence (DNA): TGTGCCAGCAGCTTAGCGGGGGCGTCTGGAAACACCATATATTTT. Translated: CASSLAGASGNTIYF.

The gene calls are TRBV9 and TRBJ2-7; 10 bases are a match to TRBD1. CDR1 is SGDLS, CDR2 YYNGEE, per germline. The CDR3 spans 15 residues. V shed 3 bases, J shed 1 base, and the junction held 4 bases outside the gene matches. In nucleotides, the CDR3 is TGTGCCAGCAGCGAGGGACAGGGGTGGTCCTACGAGCAGTACTTC. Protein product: CASSEGQGWSYEQYF.

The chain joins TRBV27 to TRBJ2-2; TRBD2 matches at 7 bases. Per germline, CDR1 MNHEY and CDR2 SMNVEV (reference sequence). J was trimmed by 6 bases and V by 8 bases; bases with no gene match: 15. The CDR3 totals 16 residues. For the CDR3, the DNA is TGTGCCAGCTCTCCTTCCCGGGGGGAGTTCCCCGGGGAGCTGTTTTTT. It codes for CASSPSRGEFPGELFF.

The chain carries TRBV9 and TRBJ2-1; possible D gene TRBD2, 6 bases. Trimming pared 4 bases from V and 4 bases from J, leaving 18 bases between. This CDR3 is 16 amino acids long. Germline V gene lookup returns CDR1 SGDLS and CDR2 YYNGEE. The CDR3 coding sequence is TGTGCCAGCAGCTCGAGGGGACTTAATACTTACAATGAGCAGTTCTTC. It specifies CASSSRGLNTYNEQFF. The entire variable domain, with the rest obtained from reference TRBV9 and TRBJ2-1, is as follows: DSGVTQTPKHLITATGQRVTLRCSPRSGDLSVYWYQQSLDQGLQFLIQYYNGEERAKGNILERFSAQQFPDLHSELNLSSLELGDSALYFCASSSRGLNTYNEQFFGPGTRLTVL.

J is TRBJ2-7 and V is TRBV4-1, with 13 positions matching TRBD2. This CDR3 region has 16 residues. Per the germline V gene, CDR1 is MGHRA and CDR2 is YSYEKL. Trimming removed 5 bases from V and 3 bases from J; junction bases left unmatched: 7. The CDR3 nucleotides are TGCGCCAGCAGCTCCGTGACTAGCGGGAGGATCTACGAGCAGTACTTC. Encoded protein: CASSSVTSGRIYEQYF.

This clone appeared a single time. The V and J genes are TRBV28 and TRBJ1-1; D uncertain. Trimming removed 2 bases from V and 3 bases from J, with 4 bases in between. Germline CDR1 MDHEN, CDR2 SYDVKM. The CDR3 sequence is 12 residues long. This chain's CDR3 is CASSLADTEAFF. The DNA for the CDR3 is TGTGCCAGCAGTTTAGCGGACACTGAAGCTTTCTTT.